This T cell receptor (beta chain) was captured in a study of blood T cell repertoires in COVID-19. Study summary: Sites in the United States, Italy and Spain provided acute and convalescent COVID-19 samples.

Study processing details: Using reference gene primer amplification, nucleated cell counts were estimated. The repertoire was sequenced with immunoSEQ multiplex PCR; TCRdb's copy has only in-frame clones and lacks some. Clone size and V and J calls were adopted from that table, with D and trimming inferred from the DNA. The sample includes tens of thousands of clones, about 73% of them seen just once. Between the trimmed V and J ends, which lost 3 bases and 3 bases, there was a span of 12 bases. The CDR3 totals 14 residues. Germline lookup yields CDR1 LGHNA and CDR2 YSLEER. This sequence was found in a woman in her 70s with acute or convalescent COVID-19. Sequences were obtained from peripheral blood. V usage is TRBV4-3 and J usage is TRBJ2-7; maybe TRBD2 (6 bases). For the CDR3, the DNA is TGCGCCAGCAGCCAGGAGACTAGATTCTACGAGCAGTACTTC. It encodes CASSQETRFYEQYF.